This T cell receptor beta chain was sequenced for a study of shared clonotypes between healthy human individuals. Study background: The donor pool was made up of two women and three men aged 18 to 49. Findings and caveats of the study: Non-shared clonotypes showed lower generation probabilities than clonotypes common to all four donors.

The CD4+ fraction was divided into a CD45RA+ naive subset and a CD45RA-negative memory subset. CDR1 and CDR2 from the germline V gene are SGHTA and FQGTGA. Trimming took 5 bases from V and 5 from J; bases not matched to a gene: 6. The CDR3 is 14 amino acids. On this clone: Antigen unknown. The same CDR3 also results from other DNA sequences found in this sample.

Assay used: immunoSEQ multiplex PCR; TCRdb lists only in-frame clones, some missing. The sample has about 1,500,000 clones, more than 95% seen once; the top ten hold roughly 1.2%. Source material: naive CD4+ T cells sorted from blood. Subset: CD45RA+ positively selected. This TCR derives from a young man in good health. The V and J genes are TRBV7-3 and TRBJ2-1, with 7 positions matching TRBD1. The CDR3 region has the DNA TGTGCCAGCAGCAGGGGGCAGTCCCACAATGAGCAGTTCTTC. Its protein is CASSRGQSHNEQFF. Full variable domain (remainder filled in from reference TRBV7-3 and TRBJ2-1): GAGVSQTPSNKVTEKGKYVELRCDPISGHTALYWYRQSLGQGPEFLIYFQGTGAADDSGLPNDRFFAVRPEGSVSTLKIQRTERGDSAVYLCASSRGQSHNEQFFGPGTRLTVL.